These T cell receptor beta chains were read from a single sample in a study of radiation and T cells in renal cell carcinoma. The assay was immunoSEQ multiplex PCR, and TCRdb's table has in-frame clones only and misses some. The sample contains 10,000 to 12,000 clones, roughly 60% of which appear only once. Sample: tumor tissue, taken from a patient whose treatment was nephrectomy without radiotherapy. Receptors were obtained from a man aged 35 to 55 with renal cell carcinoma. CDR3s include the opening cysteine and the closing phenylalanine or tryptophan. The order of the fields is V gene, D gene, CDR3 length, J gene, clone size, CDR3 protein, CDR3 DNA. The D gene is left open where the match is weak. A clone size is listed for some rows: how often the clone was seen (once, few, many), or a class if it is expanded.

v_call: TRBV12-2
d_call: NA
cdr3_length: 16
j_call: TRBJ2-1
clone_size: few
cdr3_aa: CASRFSGSGEDNEQFF
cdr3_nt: TGTGCAAGTCGGTTTAGCGGGAGTGGGGAGGACAATGAGCAGTTCTTC

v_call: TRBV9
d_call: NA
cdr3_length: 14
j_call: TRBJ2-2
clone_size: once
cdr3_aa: CASSVVADTGELFF
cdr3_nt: TGTGCCAGCAGCGTAGTCGCGGATACCGGGGAGCTGTTTTTT

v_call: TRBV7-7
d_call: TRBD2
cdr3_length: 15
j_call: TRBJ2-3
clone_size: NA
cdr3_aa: CASSLGTSGHDTQYF
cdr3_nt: TGTGCTAGCAGCTTAGGGACTAGCGGTCATGATACGCAGTATTTT

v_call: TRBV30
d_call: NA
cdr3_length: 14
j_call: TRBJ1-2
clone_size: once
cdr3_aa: CAWSVTSTAYGYTF
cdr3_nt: TGTGCCTGGAGTGTAACCTCGACAGCCTATGGCTACACCTTC

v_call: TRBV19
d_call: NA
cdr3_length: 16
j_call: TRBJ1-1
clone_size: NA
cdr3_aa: CASSREVGGQNTEAFF
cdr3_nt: TGTGCCAGTAGCCGGGAGGTTGGGGGACAGAACACTGAAGCTTTCTTT

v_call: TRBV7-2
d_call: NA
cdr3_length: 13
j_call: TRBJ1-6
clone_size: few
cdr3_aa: CASSFDRNSPLHF
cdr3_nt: TGTGCCAGCAGCTTCGACAGAAATTCACCCCTCCACTTT

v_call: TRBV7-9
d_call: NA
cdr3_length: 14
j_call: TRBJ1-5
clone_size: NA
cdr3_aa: CASSLSNRDQPQHF
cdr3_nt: TGTGCCAGCAGCTTGTCCAACCGGGACCAGCCCCAGCATTTT

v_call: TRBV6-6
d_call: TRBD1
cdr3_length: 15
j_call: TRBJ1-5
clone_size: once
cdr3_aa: CASSPGTGKRQPQHF
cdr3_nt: TGTGCCAGCAGTCCCGGGACAGGGAAGCGGCAGCCCCAGCATTTT

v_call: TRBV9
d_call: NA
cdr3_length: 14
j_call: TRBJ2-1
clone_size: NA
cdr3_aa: CASSVGSPWGEQFF
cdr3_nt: TGTGCCAGCAGCGTCGGGAGCCCCTGGGGTGAGCAGTTCTTC

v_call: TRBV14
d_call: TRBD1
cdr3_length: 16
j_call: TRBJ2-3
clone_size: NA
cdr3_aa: CASSQWDRGFTDTQYF
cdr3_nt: TGTGCCAGCAGCCAGTGGGACAGGGGATTTACAGATACGCAGTATTTT

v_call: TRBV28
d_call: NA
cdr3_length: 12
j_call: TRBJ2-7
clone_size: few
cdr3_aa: CASSLSGDEQYF
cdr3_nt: TGTGCCAGCAGTCTATCCGGGGACGAGCAGTACTTC

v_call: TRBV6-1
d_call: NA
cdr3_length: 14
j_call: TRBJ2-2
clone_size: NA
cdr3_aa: CASRGVWDTGELFF
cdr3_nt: TGTGCCAGCAGGGGGGTATGGGACACCGGGGAGCTGTTTTTT

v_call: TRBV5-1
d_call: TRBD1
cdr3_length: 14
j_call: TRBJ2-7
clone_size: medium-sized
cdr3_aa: CASSPGQGIAEQYF
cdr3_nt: TGCGCCAGCAGCCCGGGACAGGGGATCGCCGAGCAGTACTTC

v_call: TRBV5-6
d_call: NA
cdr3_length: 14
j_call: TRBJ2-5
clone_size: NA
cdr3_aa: CASSYGGGQETQYF
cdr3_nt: TGTGCCAGCAGCTATGGTGGGGGTCAAGAGACCCAGTACTTC

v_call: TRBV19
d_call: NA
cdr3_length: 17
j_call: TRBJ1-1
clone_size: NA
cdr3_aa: CASSIGRAPPRNTEAFF
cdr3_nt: TGTGCCAGTAGTATAGGGAGGGCCCCCCCAAGGAACACTGAAGCTTTCTTT

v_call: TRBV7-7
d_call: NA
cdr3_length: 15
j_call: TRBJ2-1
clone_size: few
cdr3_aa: CASSQRSAPYNEQFF
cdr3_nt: TGTGCTAGCAGCCAACGGAGTGCCCCCTACAATGAGCAGTTCTTC

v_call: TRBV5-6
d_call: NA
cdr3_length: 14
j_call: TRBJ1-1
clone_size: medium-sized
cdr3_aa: CASSLFRGIAEAFF
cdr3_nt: TGTGCCAGCAGCTTGTTTCGAGGAATCGCCGAAGCTTTCTTT

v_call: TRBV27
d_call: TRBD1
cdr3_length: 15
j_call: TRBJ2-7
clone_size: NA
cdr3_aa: CASSKRTGDAYEQYF
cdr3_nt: TGTGCCAGCAGTAAGAGGACAGGGGACGCCTACGAGCAGTACTTC

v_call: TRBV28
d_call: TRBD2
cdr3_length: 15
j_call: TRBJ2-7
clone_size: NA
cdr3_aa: CASRRTSGRGYEQYF
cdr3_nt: TGTGCCAGCAGGCGAACTAGCGGGAGAGGGTACGAGCAGTACTTC

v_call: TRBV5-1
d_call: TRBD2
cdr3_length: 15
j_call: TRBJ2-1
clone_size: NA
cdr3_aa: CASSLVAGGLNEQFF
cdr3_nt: TGCGCCAGCAGCTTGGTAGCGGGAGGCCTCAATGAGCAGTTCTTC

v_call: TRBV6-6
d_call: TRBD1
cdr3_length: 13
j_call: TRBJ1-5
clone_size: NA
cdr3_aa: CASDGTGAQPQHF
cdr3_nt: TGTGCCAGCGACGGGACAGGGGCTCAGCCCCAGCATTTT

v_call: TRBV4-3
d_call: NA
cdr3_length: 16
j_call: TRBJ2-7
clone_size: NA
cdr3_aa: CASSQQLVGGGNEQYF
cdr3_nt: TGCGCCAGCAGCCAACAATTAGTCGGGGGTGGCAACGAGCAGTACTTC

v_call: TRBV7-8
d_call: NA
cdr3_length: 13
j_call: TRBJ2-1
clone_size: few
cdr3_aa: CASSLAVFDEQFF
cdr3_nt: TGTGCCAGCAGCTTAGCGGTTTTCGATGAGCAGTTCTTC